The sequence of this T cell receptor beta chain was determined in a study of monozygotic twins with inflammatory bowel disease. About 3.5 ug of total RNA went into each TCR library. With eight separate reactions per sample, the authors made cDNA. Each of TCRalpha and TCRbeta cDNA went through two nested PCRs, lasting about 15 and 9 cycles. For each CDR3 protein, TCRdb gives one entry from its re-call of the 5' RACE reads, without DNA. In total, the table holds 200,000 to 250,000 distinct CDR3 sequences. The CDR3 consists of 12 residues. This sequence joins TRBV12-3 or TRBV12-4 and TRBJ1-1. The sequenced sample consisted of blood. The TCR originated in a human donor with ulcerative colitis or Crohn's disease, or a healthy co-twin of an affected twin (not recorded which). The CDR3 sequence: CASSFGGPAAFF.